This T cell receptor beta chain stems from a study of T-cell reconstitution after alpha-beta-depleted transplantation in children. This clonotype was detected a few times. The antigen is undetermined. Preparation of the TCRbeta library was carried out with unique molecular identifiers. MiXCR, run by TCRdb on the PCR reads, gives a single entry per CDR3 protein. Altogether about 400,000 distinct CDR3 sequences are present, about 16% being singletons, with the ten largest covering 29%. Study-wide results and limits: As was reported, about two months after transplant, alpha-beta T cells came from several hundred expanded graft clones.

CDR3 size: 14 residues. Per the germline V gene, CDR1 is KGHSH and CDR2 is LQKENI. The ends lost 3 bases at V and 6 bases at J; junction bases unmatched: 8. The chain uses TRBV18 and TRBJ2-7; 7 nucleotides align to TRBD2. Sequencing was performed on PBMCs, mostly from graft donor cells, taken 360 days after TCRalphabeta/CD19-depleted stem cell transplant. This clonotype was obtained from a boy under three years old who had a stem cell transplant for Wiskott-Aldrich syndrome, so the T cells may come from the graft donor. CDR3 sequence reads: CASSPPLLAREQYF. CDR3 in DNA: TGTGCCAGCTCACCTCCCTTACTAGCGCGCGAGCAGTACTTC.